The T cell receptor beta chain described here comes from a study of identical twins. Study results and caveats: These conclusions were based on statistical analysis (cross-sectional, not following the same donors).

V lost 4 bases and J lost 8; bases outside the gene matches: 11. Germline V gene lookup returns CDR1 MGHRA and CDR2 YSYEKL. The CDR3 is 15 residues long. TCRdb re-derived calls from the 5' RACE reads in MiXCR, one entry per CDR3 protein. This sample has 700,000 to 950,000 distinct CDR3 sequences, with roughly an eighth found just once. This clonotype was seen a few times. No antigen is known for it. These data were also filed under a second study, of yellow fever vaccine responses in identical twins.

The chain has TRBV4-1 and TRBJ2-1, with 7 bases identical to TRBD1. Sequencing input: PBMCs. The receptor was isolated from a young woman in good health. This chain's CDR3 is CASSPRQGDVDEQFF. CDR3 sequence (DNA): TGCGCCAGCAGCCCCCGACAGGGAGATGTCGATGAGCAGTTCTTC.